In its sample, the clone carrying this T cell receptor beta chain was seen many times. Original data processing: Reference gene primer amplification gave nucleated cell count estimates. Some clones are missing from TCRdb's copy, which holds only in-frame ones; the method was immunoSEQ multiplex PCR. V, J and clone size were drawn from that table, and D and trimming were deduced from the DNA. The data contain fewer than 350,000 clones, about 93% of them singletons. The data were obtained in a study of blood T cell repertoires in COVID-19. Study-level background: T cells, B-cell-depleted T cells, or PBMCs supplied cDNA or gDNA.

In Seattle, patients joined the study during active infection and were tracked longitudinally. Material for sequencing was peripheral blood. This clonotype originated in a woman under 40 with COVID-19, enrolled during active disease.

This chain's CDR3 is CASNPTGQYNSPLHF. DNA for the CDR3: TGTGCCAGCAACCCAACGGGACAGTATAATTCACCCCTCCACTTT. The J gene is TRBJ1-6, the V gene TRBV2, with 7 bases that match TRBD1. Germline V gene sequence: CDR1 SNHLY, CDR2 FYNNEI. There are 15 residues in the CDR3. Trimming cost V 7 bases and J 4 bases; bases outside gene matches: 7.